The source of this TCR beta chain is a study of OX40 agonist ivuxolimab in advanced cancers. General notes on the study: The costimulatory receptor OX40 (CD134) was targeted by ivuxolimab, a fully human IgG2 agonistic monoclonal antibody. Intravenous ivuxolimab was administered to patients every 2 weeks at six dose levels: 0.01, 0.1, 0.3, 1.5, 3 and 10 mg/kg. Of the 50 to 55 dose-escalation patients, hepatocellular carcinoma was present in 19, melanoma in roughly 15, renal cell carcinoma in 9 and head and neck cancer in 9. A male proportion of around 80% and a mean age of about 60 years, ranging from 23 to 79, were recorded for the dose-escalation cohort. Patients were allowed to have had prior anti-PD-1, anti-PD-L1 or anti-CTLA-4 therapy, and 40% of the dose-escalation patients had been treated with checkpoint inhibitors. Partial responses were achieved by three dose-escalation patients, of whom one had hepatocellular carcinoma and two had cutaneous melanoma. Peripheral TCRbeta sequencing was intended to test whether TCR sequence diversity was altered and clonal T-cell expansion was caused by ivuxolimab. The monotherapy dose-escalation portion (N of about 50 patients) of the phase I ivuxolimab trial is reported in the paper.

In regard to this clone: It lacks a known antigen. No much larger clone is present one base from it, and per-base qualities are unavailable.

Study-wide findings and limitations: The antigen specificity of the clonally expanded peripheral T cells was not determined. In partial responders in the 0.1-3.0 mg/kg groups, normalized peripheral clonal expansion was found to be among the lowest, especially among CD8+ T cells. After ivuxolimab, more expanded clones were found on average in CD8+ T cells than in CD4+ T cells. Clonal expansion of both CD4+ and CD8+ blood T cells was observed from baseline to week 6 at doses 0.1 to 3.0 mg/kg. Low levels of normalized T-cell clonal expansion were also seen in some patients who did not respond.

Patients with autoimmune disease history or receiving systemic immunosuppression were excluded from the trial. Peripheral blood for TCR sequencing was collected from all dose cohorts at baseline, on cycle 4 day 1, and on cycle 7 day 1. Samples came from an open-label, multicenter, first-in-human phase I dose-escalation trial of ivuxolimab. Adults with locally advanced or metastatic melanoma, renal cell carcinoma, hepatocellular carcinoma or head and neck squamous cell carcinoma were enrolled in the trial. Before TCR sequencing, CD4+ T cells and CD8+ T cells from peripheral blood were sorted into separate populations. To sequence the TCRbeta CDR3 region, genomic DNA was isolated from the sorted cells. The immunoSEQ Assay was used for sequencing of TCRbeta CDR3 regions. TCRdb carries this immuneACCESS record with in-frame sequences only. Its versions omit some clonotypes, under half of them owing to an unresolved V gene in the studies checked, with the rest unexplained. The sample table holds about 67,000 clones, of which roughly 88% were seen once. Together, the top ten hold 2.4% of the sample.

V trim: 3 bases; J trim: 1 base; unmatched bases: 3. The CDR3 numbers 15 residues from cysteine through phenylalanine. Only CDR3 DNA is held: 45 bases, read in frame from base 1. CDR1 and CDR2, looked up from the germline V gene, are SGHVS and FNYEAQ. The sequence came from an adult with an advanced solid tumor such as melanoma, head and neck, liver or kidney cancer. This specimen consisted of CD4+ or CD8+ T cells sorted from blood, obtained in a trial of the OX40 agonist ivuxolimab. This chain joins TRBV7-6 to TRBJ1-3; a stretch of 7 junction bases matches TRBD1. In nucleotide form, the sequence is TGTGCCAGCAGCTTGGGCAGGGGGTCTGGAAACACCATATATTTT. Its protein reads: CASSLGRGSGNTIYF.